Below, 5 T cell receptor beta chains from the same sample are listed, as sequenced in a study of T-cell memory formation after mild COVID-19. TCRdb reprocessed the 5' RACE reads via MiXCR and lists one record per CDR3 protein. The sample carries around 440,000 distinct CDR3 sequences, about 18% recorded once. Sequenced: PBMCs or a T cell subset sorted from them (not recorded which). These TCRs come from an adult woman who had mild COVID-19 (a few samples of this study predate the infection). Cell type and time point are not known.

V and J are TRBV12-3 or TRBV12-4 and TRBJ2-4; weak D call: TRBD2 (6 bases). Trimming removed 5 bases from V and 6 bases from J, with 20 bases in between. This CDR3 has 16 amino acids. The DNA for the CDR3 is TGTGCCAGCAGTCTCGGGTGGGCTAAGGAGGGAAACATTCAGTACTTC. Amino acids: CASSLGWAKEGNIQYF.

There are a few counts of this clonotype. The V call is TRBV20-1, the J call TRBJ1-5; 8 bases match TRBD1. The CDR3 runs to 15 residues. V gave up 3 bases and J gave up 4 bases; unmatched junction bases: 8. Germline V gene sequence: CDR1 DFQATT, CDR2 SNEGSKA (reference sequence). CDR3 loop: CSARAPGGANQPQHF. CDR3 in DNA: TGCAGTGCTAGGGCGCCAGGGGGCGCGAATCAGCCCCAGCATTTT.

This clonotype was recorded a few times. This sequence joins TRBV6-2 or TRBV6-3 and TRBJ2-7; 7 positions match TRBD2. V dropped 2 bases and J dropped 2; count of bases not matched to a gene: 3. CDR1 is MNHEY, CDR2 SVGEGT, per germline. The CDR3 extends over 14 amino acids. CDR3 bases: TGTGCCAGCAGTTACGGGGACTATCCCTACGAGCAGTACTTC. This gives the protein CASSYGDYPYEQYF.

This clonotype was counted a few times. The chain combines TRBV24-1 with TRBJ2-1; the D is unclear. Germline lookup yields CDR1 KGHDR and CDR2 SFDVKD. The CDR3 runs 15 residues. The V end lost 0 bases, the J end lost 7 bases, and 12 bases lay between the germline ends. Here the CDR3 DNA reads TGTGCCACCAGTGATTTGGGGGTTGGGGTGAATGAGCAGTTCTTC. Translation gives CATSDLGVGVNEQFF.

This clonotype has more than one count but fewer than ten. The chain joins TRBV7-8 to TRBJ1-1, with D possibly matching TRBD1 (6 bases). In germline, CDR1 is SGHVS, CDR2 FQNEAQ. The CDR3 is 17 amino acids. Trimming removed 2 bases from V and 4 bases from J, with 20 bases in between. The CDR3 DNA sequence: TGTGCCAGCAGCTTAAGTAAGGGTACAGGGCTGGGCACTGAAGCTTTCTTT. It yields the protein CASSLSKGTGLGTEAFF. The entire variable domain, with the rest obtained from reference TRBV7-8 and TRBJ1-1, is as follows: GAGVSQSPRYKVAKRGQDVALRCDPISGHVSLFWYQQALGQGPEFLTYFQNEAQLDKSGLPSDRFFAERPEGSVSTLKIQRTQQEDSAVYLCASSLSKGTGLGTEAFFGQGTRLTVV.